The clone carrying this TCR beta chain was seen more than once but under ten times. Its antigen is unidentified. This sample is drawn from a study of CD8 T cells in ankylosing spondylitis. Libraries of TCR beta came from quantitative 5'-RACE with molecular barcodes. TCRdb re-called the 5' RACE reads through MiXCR, storing one row per CDR3 protein. The sample lists 250,000 to 300,000 distinct CDR3 sequences; more than 15% were seen once. J was trimmed by 4 bases and V by 6 bases; bases with no gene match: 6. CDR1 ENHRY and CDR2 SYGVKD come from the germline V gene. The CDR3 is 14 residues long. Findings and caveats of the study: What appeared characteristic of ankylosing spondylitis blood was a TCR beta motif of seven to nine highly homologous variants. Within matched ankylosing spondylitis synovial fluid, disease-linked clones were reportedly significantly enriched.

The sample consisted of blood, either unsorted or a sorted T cell fraction (not recorded which). The clonotype originates from a male donor with ankylosing spondylitis or in good health (not recorded which). The chain couples TRBV10-3 to TRBJ1-3; 7 nucleotides agree with TRBD1. The CDR3 loop reads CAIRTGTEGNTIYF. The CDR3 DNA sequence: TGTGCCATCAGGACCGGGACAGAAGGAAACACCATATATTTT.